These T cell receptor beta chains were read from a single sample in a study of cytomegalovirus exposure and HLA in healthy donors. The protocol was immunoSEQ multiplex PCR, while the TCRdb copy is restricted to in-frame clones and leaves out a portion. The sample contains 110,000 to 150,000 clones, less than 10% of which appear only once. Material: PBMCs. The source of these receptors is a man aged 50 to 60 in good health and CMV-seronegative. Each CDR3 is given with its conserved first and last residue. A D gene is named only where the DNA matches it firmly. Where a row states a size, it is once, few, many or the class of an expanded clone; other rows omit it.

DNA,CDR3,V,size,J,D
TGTGCCAGCATCCGGGACAGGAATTACAATGAGCAGTTCTTC,CASIRDRNYNEQFF,TRBV2,-,TRBJ2-1,TRBD1
TGCGCCAGCAGTGAGGGCAATAGCGGGTCCGAGACCCAGTACTTC,CASSEGNSGSETQYF,TRBV10-2,few,TRBJ2-5,TRBD2
TGTGCCAGCAGTGAAGCTTCGGCAGGGAAAGAGACCCAGTACTTC,CASSEASAGKETQYF,TRBV2,-,TRBJ2-5,-
TGTGCCAGCAGCACCACCCTGGACAGGGCCGAGACCCAGTACTTC,CASSTTLDRAETQYF,TRBV11-1,-,TRBJ2-5,TRBD1
TGCAGCGTTGGTTCGGGAGGTTACACAGATACGCAGTATTTT,CSVGSGGYTDTQYF,TRBV29-1,few,TRBJ2-3,TRBD2
TGTGCCAGCAGTTTGGGGACAGGGGGCCCGTCATCCTATGGCTACACCTTC,CASSLGTGGPSSYGYTF,TRBV27,-,TRBJ1-2,TRBD1
TGTGCCAGCAGTGATAGGGCCAGGGATGGCTACACCTTC,CASSDRARDGYTF,TRBV6-1,few,TRBJ1-2,-
TGTGCCAGCAGCTGGGACAGGGAAGAGACCCAGTACTTC,CASSWDREETQYF,TRBV11-2,-,TRBJ2-5,TRBD1
TGTGCCAGCAGCGATCGACAGGGGTCTAATGAAAAACTGTTTTTT,CASSDRQGSNEKLFF,TRBV4-2,-,TRBJ1-4,TRBD1
TGTGCCTGTCTGGGAGCCTACGAGCAGTACTTC,CACLGAYEQYF,TRBV30,few,TRBJ2-7,-
TGTGCCAGCAGCCAAACAGCTAACTATGGCTACACCTTC,CASSQTANYGYTF,TRBV5-4,-,TRBJ1-2,-
TGTGCCAGCAGCGTAGCAGGGGGTAATTCACCCCTCCACTTT,CASSVAGGNSPLHF,TRBV9,-,TRBJ1-6,TRBD1
TGTGCCAGCAGCTTATTGGGACAGGGGTCGGAGACCCAGTACTTC,CASSLLGQGSETQYF,TRBV7-3,-,TRBJ2-5,TRBD1
TGTGCCAGCAGTTTGTCCCGCAGGGCGAAAGAGACCCAGTACTTC,CASSLSRRAKETQYF,TRBV28,-,TRBJ2-5,-
TGTGCCAGTAGTATTTCCCCGGGACTATCAGAGACCCAGTACTTC,CASSISPGLSETQYF,TRBV19,many,TRBJ2-5,TRBD2
TGTGCCAGTAGGGTAGGGGCGAATGAAAAACTGTTTTTT,CASRVGANEKLFF,TRBV19,few,TRBJ1-4,-
TGTGCCAGCAGCTTGGGGGCAGGGGCGACCTTGAACGAGCAGTACTTC,CASSLGAGATLNEQYF,TRBV7-6,few,TRBJ2-7,-
TGTGCCAGCAGCCCAGACAGGGTGATAACTGAAGCTTTCTTT,CASSPDRVITEAFF,TRBV13,few,TRBJ1-1,TRBD1
TGTGCTAGCACCTTAGGGACAGTCCAAGAGACCCAGTACTTC,CASTLGTVQETQYF,TRBV7-7,few,TRBJ2-5,TRBD1
TGTGCAAGTCGCTTAGCCACAGGGATCCCCGCTAACTATGGCTACACCTTC,CASRLATGIPANYGYTF,TRBV12-2,-,TRBJ1-2,-
TGCGCCAGCAGGGAGATCGATGAGCAGTTCTTC,CASREIDEQFF,TRBV5-1,-,TRBJ2-1,-
TGTGCCAGCAGTTGGGACAGGGCTATGAACACTGAAGCTTTCTTT,CASSWDRAMNTEAFF,TRBV28,-,TRBJ1-1,TRBD1
TGTGCCAGCAGTTTCCTTAACGAGCAGTACTTC,CASSFLNEQYF,TRBV28,few,TRBJ2-7,-
TGTGCCAGTAGTCCCGGGACAGGTTCCTACGAGCAGTACTTC,CASSPGTGSYEQYF,TRBV19,few,TRBJ2-7,TRBD1
TGTGCCAGCAGCTCGCCCGGTTACTCGGGAGCTTTCTTT,CASSSPGYSGAFF,TRBV7-3,-,TRBJ1-1,-